This T cell receptor (beta chain) was found in a study of shared clonotypes between healthy human individuals. The CDR3 loop spans 17 amino acids. V shed 2 bases and J shed 3 bases, with 17 bases lying between them. Sequencing was at deep level. The data were produced by immunoSEQ multiplex PCR, yet TCRdb's version contains in-frame clones alone and is incomplete. The sample lists about 1.5 million clones; roughly 96% were seen once. This chain connects TRBV6-7 to TRBJ1-5; possible D gene TRBD1, 5 bases. TRBV6-7 is sorted into the ORF group, with uncertain function. The TCR originated in a young man in good health. Material for sequencing was naive CD4+ T cells sorted from blood. Sample subset: CD45RA+ positively selected. CDR3 sequence: CASSYESEGRVNQPQHF. CDR3 nucleotides: TGTGCCAGCAGTTACGAGAGCGAGGGGCGGGTCAATCAGCCCCAGCATTTT.